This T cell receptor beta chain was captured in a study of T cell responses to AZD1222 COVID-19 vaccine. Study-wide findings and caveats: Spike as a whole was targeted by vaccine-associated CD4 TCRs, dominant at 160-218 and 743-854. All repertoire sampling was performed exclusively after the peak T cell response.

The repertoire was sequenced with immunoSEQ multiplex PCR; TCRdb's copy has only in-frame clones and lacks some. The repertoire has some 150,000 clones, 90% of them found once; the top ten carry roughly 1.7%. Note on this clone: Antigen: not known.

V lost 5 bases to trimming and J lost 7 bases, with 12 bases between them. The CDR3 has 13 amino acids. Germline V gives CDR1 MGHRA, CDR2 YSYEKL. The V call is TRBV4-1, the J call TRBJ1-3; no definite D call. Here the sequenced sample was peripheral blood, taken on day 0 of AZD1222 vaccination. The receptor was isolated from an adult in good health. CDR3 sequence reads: CASSSSGINTIYF. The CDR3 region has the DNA TGCGCCAGCAGCTCCTCTGGGATCAACACCATATATTTT.